The next 14 T cell receptor beta chains were all read from a single sample in a study of blood T cell repertoires in COVID-19 (dated by TCRdb to 2020 to 2022). Library method: the immunoSEQ multiplex PCR assay. Drawn from immuneACCESS, this table holds only the in-frame rearrangements with V and J called that TCRdb kept. Clones are partly lost; checked studies trace under half to an unresolved V gene and leave the rest unexplained. The sample records under 350,000 clones, 86% of which are singletons. The ten largest clones take up roughly 4.2% of the sample. Sequencing was done on a sample of PBMCs or T cells enriched from blood (not recorded which). The receptors come from a woman in her thirties or forties with acute COVID-19.

The chain carries TRBV10-3 and TRBJ2-7; D possibly corresponds to TRBD1 (6 bases). CDR3 length equals 14 residues. V was shortened by 4 bases and J by 2 bases, with 12 bases between the two germline ends. Looked up from germline, CDR1 is ENHRY and CDR2 is SYGVKD. The CDR3 protein is CAISGGQGAYEQYF. CDR3 nucleotides: TGTGCCATCAGTGGGGGACAAGGGGCCTACGAGCAGTACTTC.

The rearrangement links TRBV11-2 to TRBJ1-1; D remains unclear. Trimming stripped 3 bases from V and 5 bases from J, with 19 bases between. There are 16 residues in the CDR3. The germline V gene encodes CDR1 SGHAT and CDR2 FQNNGV. DNA of the CDR3: TGTGCCAGCAGCTTCTCTCGGAGTCACGGTGGGACTGAAGCTTTCTTT. It translates to CASSFSRSHGGTEAFF.

The chain employs TRBV6-5 and TRBJ1-5; D unresolved. Looked up from germline, CDR1 is MNHEY and CDR2 is SVGAGI. The CDR3 runs 15 residues. Trimming left V 10 bases short and J 2 bases short, with 18 bases between. The CDR3 DNA reads TGTGCCACCGACACGGGGATTTCTGGCAATCAGCCCCAGCATTTT. As protein: CATDTGISGNQPQHF.

The V call is TRBV19, the J call TRBJ2-6; 8 bases agree with TRBD1. CDR3 length equals 18 residues. V dropped 5 bases and J dropped 0; count of bases not matched to a gene: 9. CDR1 and CDR2 (germline): LNHDA, SQIVND (reference sequence). The CDR3: CASSPLTGAISGANVLTF. The CDR3 DNA is TGTGCCAGTAGTCCCCTGACAGGGGCCATCTCTGGGGCCAACGTCCTGACTTTC.

J is TRBJ2-2 and V is TRBV6-2 or TRBV6-3; D gene ambiguous. Between the trimmed V and J ends, which lost 5 bases and 1 base, there was a span of 11 bases. Germline CDR1 is MNHEY and CDR2 is SVGEGT. The CDR3 runs 15 residues. The CDR3 region is CASSLFKKNTGELFF. In DNA form, the CDR3 reads TGTGCCAGCAGTCTATTTAAGAAGAACACCGGGGAGCTGTTTTTT.

The V call is TRBV5-1, the J call TRBJ2-2; the D gene is possibly TRBD2 (5 bases). The V gene lost 1 base and the J gene lost 5 bases, with 9 bases spanning the gap. Germline CDR1 and CDR2: SGHRS and YFSETQ. The CDR3 length is 14 residues. The CDR3 nucleotides read TGCGCCAGCAGCTTGTACCCGGGAACCGGGGAGCTGTTTTTT. Encoded protein: CASSLYPGTGELFF.

The chain joins TRBV19 to TRBJ2-5; D is perhaps TRBD1 (6 bases). Trimming took 4 bases from V and 5 from J, leaving 14 bases between them. Germline V gene data show CDR1 as LNHDA and CDR2 as SQIVND (reference sequence). This CDR3 spans 14 amino acids. The CDR3 reads CASSTNRVTETQYF. CDR3 nucleotides: TGTGCCAGTAGTACCAACAGGGTAACGGAGACCCAGTACTTC.

This clone is a singleton in its sample. The same CDR3 also results from other DNA sequences found in this sample. The J gene is TRBJ1-4, the V gene TRBV4-2, with 8 nucleotides matching TRBD1. This CDR3 comprises 17 residues. V was pared by 4 bases and J by 0 bases, with 7 bases of the junction left unmatched. Germline assignment: CDR1 LGHNA and CDR2 YNFKEQ. CDR3 sequence (DNA): TGTGCCAGCAGCCCGAGGGACAGGTCTGCAACTAATGAAAAACTGTTTTTT. It is translated as CASSPRDRSATNEKLFF.

The chain combines TRBV11-2 with TRBJ1-2; D unresolved. The germline gives CDR1 SGHAT, CDR2 FQNNGV. Trimming took off 0 bases at V and 5 bases at J, with 16 bases between the two ends. This CDR3 is built from 16 residues. CDR3: CASSLDSGRHKYGYTF. For the CDR3, the DNA is TGTGCCAGCAGCTTAGATTCTGGTCGACATAAATATGGCTACACCTTC.

The chain has TRBV5-1 and TRBJ1-5; tentatively, D is TRBD1 (5 bases). The CDR3 has 15 residues. The germline V and J ends were trimmed by 3 bases and 4 bases, with 14 bases remaining between them. CDR1 SGHRS and CDR2 YFSETQ come from the germline V gene. CDR3 sequence (DNA): TGCGCCAGCAGCTATAATACAGGTTCTAATCAGCCCCAGCATTTT. Its protein is CASSYNTGSNQPQHF.

This sequence joins TRBV28 and TRBJ1-5, with D perhaps TRBD1 (5 bases). V gave up 5 bases and J gave up 6 bases, with 8 bases separating them. Germline CDR1 is MDHEN and CDR2 is SYDVKM. The CDR3 loop spans 12 amino acids. DNA for the CDR3: TGTGCCAGCAGTGGTAGGGGTCAGCCCCAGCATTTT. Its protein is CASSGRGQPQHF.

CDR3: CATNTGVEETQYF. The CDR3 coding sequence is TGTGCCACCAACACAGGGGTAGAGGAGACCCAGTACTTC. The chain recombines TRBV15 with TRBJ2-5, with 7 bases identical to TRBD1. Trimming at V came to 7 bases and at J to 5 bases, leaving 7 bases not matched to a gene. This CDR3 region has 13 residues. Germline V CDR1 and CDR2: LNHNV, YYDKDF (reference sequence).

This clone showed up just once. The chain couples TRBV7-2 to TRBJ1-2; possible D gene TRBD1, 5 bases. The V gene lost 2 bases and the J gene lost 4 bases, with 11 bases spanning the gap. Germline CDR1 reads SGHTA; CDR2 reads FQGNSA. The CDR3 covers 14 residues. CDR3 nucleotide sequence: TGTGCCAGCAGCTTACCCAGGGTGACCTATGGCTACACCTTC. It codes for CASSLPRVTYGYTF.

V is TRBV21-1 and J is TRBJ2-3; TRBD2 was called by the table and not checked on the DNA. TRBV21-1 is a pseudogene segment. CDR3 size: 17 residues. The CDR3, as DNA: TGTGCCAGCAGCAAAGATGTGCTACCGAAAAGCACAGATACGCAGTATTTT. Amino acids: CASSKDVLPKSTDTQYF.